The present entry profiles one TCR beta chain with its context. High-throughput TCR beta sequencing covered peripheral CD8+ and CD4+ T cells. The multiple sclerosis controls were treatment-naive patients with relapsing-remitting disease that was stable or active. Germline V gene sequence: CDR1 SGHTS, CDR2 YDEGEE. The V and J ends lost 0 bases and 2 bases respectively, with 9 bases between them. This CDR3 has 15 amino acids. This record comes from a study of CD8 T cells in Susac syndrome. RNA was extracted with the RNeasy kit, and a quantity of roughly 0.45 to 1 ug was reverse transcribed using random hexamers. TCRdb processed the immunoSEQ multiplex PCR reads anew with MiXCR; each CDR3 protein has one entry. This repertoire shows more than 100,000 distinct CDR3 sequences, around 75% found once; its top ten account for roughly 0.5%.

Input material: CD8+ T cells from PBMCs. The rearrangement links TRBV5-8 to TRBJ1-5; D ambiguous. This TCR was recovered from a human donor with multiple sclerosis. The CDR3 sequence is CASSLDIGGNQPQHF. In DNA, the CDR3 is TGTGCCAGCAGCTTGGACATAGGTGGCAATCAGCCCCAGCATTTT.